This T cell receptor (beta chain) comes out of a study of Graves' ophthalmopathy and Graves' hyperthyroidism. Ophthalmopathic donors had moderate-to-severe activity, CAS ≥3 and NOSPECS ≥4, with disease that had lasted under 3 months. Other autoimmune diseases, uncontrolled infections, pregnancy or lactation ruled patients out of participation. PBMCs were density-gradient isolated from approximately 10 ml fresh blood. This clonotype was observed at least ten times. The antigen is undetermined. This CDR3 is 15 amino acids long. The junction had 5 bases not matched to a gene; V was cut back by 0 bases and J by 1 base. Germline assignment: CDR1 GTSNPN and CDR2 SVGIG (reference sequence). Study observations and caveats: Blood also contained most of the expanded thyroid clonotypes above 0.001 frequency.

From RNA, the CDR3 regions of TCR beta chains were amplified and sequenced. HTBI primers served in a first-round RT-PCR, which a second-round multiplex PCR followed. TCRdb reprocessed the multiplex PCR reads with MiXCR, giving one entry per CDR3 protein. The sample shows around 340,000 distinct CDR3 sequences, roughly 17% of them seen only once. This chain joins TRBV30 and TRBJ1-1; TRBD1 matches at 7 bases. The TCR sequence derives from an adult man with Graves' ophthalmopathy. Sequencing was carried out using peripheral blood. This CDR3 is CAWSVQGQRNTEAFF. The CDR3 DNA reads TGTGCCTGGAGTGTACAGGGACAGCGGAACACTGAAGCTTTCTTT.